The 22 T cell receptor beta chains given below trace back to one sample, sequenced in a study of Ad26.COV2.S vaccination and SARS-CoV-2 variants. Here immunoSEQ multiplex PCR was the method, and the copy in TCRdb shows in-frame clones only, minus some. The sample consists of 150,000 to 200,000 clones, roughly 85% of them appearing once. The sample here was peripheral blood, taken after recovery from COVID-19. All receptors derive from a human donor who had recovered from COVID-19.

The V and J genes are TRBV7-9 and TRBJ1-2, with a tentative D call TRBD1 (5 bases). Germline lookup yields CDR1 SEHNR and CDR2 FQNEAQ (reference sequence). Trimming left V 5 bases short and J 4 bases short, with 8 bases between. The CDR3 spans 12 residues. The CDR3 nucleotides are TGTGCCAGCAGCACGGGGCCCTATGGCTACACCTTC. Residues: CASSTGPYGYTF.

This clone was seen only once. This chain uses TRBV5-1 with TRBJ2-5, with 11 bases that match TRBD2. Trimming cost V 0 bases and J 2 bases; bases outside gene matches: 6. The CDR3 totals 17 residues. The germline V gene has CDR1 SGHRS and CDR2 YFSETQ. CDR3 loop: CASSLELAGGPQETQYF. Written as DNA, the CDR3 is TGCGCCAGCAGCTTGGAGTTAGCGGGAGGGCCACAAGAGACCCAGTACTTC.

The V and J genes are TRBV5-1 and TRBJ1-6; D unclear. From germline, CDR1 is SGHRS and CDR2 YFSETQ. The V end was cut by 4 bases, the J end by 6 bases, with 8 bases between. The CDR3 is 13 amino acids. The CDR3 bases are TGCGCCAGCAGCCCGGAGGGTAATTCACCCCTCCACTTT. It codes for CASSPEGNSPLHF.

This sequence joins TRBV7-9 and TRBJ2-7; 7 bases are a match to TRBD1. The length of the CDR3 is 15 residues. Trimming took 4 bases from V and 4 from J; bases not matched to a gene: 10. Germline V lookup: CDR1 SEHNR, CDR2 FQNEAQ (reference sequence). CDR3 sequence (DNA): TGTGCCAGCAGCTCCCCGACAGGGCCCCCATACGAGCAGTACTTC. The encoded protein is CASSSPTGPPYEQYF.

V is TRBV9 and J is TRBJ2-5, with D possibly being TRBD1 or TRBD2 (6 bases each). This CDR3 comprises 14 residues. Trimming took 2 bases from V and 5 from J, leaving 13 bases between them. Germline V gives CDR1 SGDLS, CDR2 YYNGEE. CDR3 bases: TGTGCCAGCAGCGTCGGGGGCCCTCGGGAGACCCAGTACTTC. Protein: CASSVGGPRETQYF.

J is TRBJ1-1 and V is TRBV19, with TRBD1 as a possible D gene (5 bases). The germline V and J ends were trimmed by 1 base and 0 bases, with 9 bases remaining between them. This CDR3 is built from 15 residues. The germline gives CDR1 LNHDA, CDR2 SQIVND (reference sequence). The CDR3 bases are TGTGCCAGTAGTATAGCGGGGGTCATGAACACTGAAGCTTTCTTT. It encodes CASSIAGVMNTEAFF. Complete variable domain (other parts from reference TRBV19 and TRBJ1-1): DGGITQSPKYLFRKEGQNVTLSCEQNLNHDAMYWYRQDPGQGLRLIYYSQIVNDFQKGDIAEGYSVSREKKESFPLTVTSAQKNPTAFYLCASSIAGVMNTEAFFGQGTRLTVV.

This rearrangement joins TRBV7-2 to TRBJ2-3, with D maybe TRBD2 (6 bases). The CDR3 is 15 residues long. Trimming pared 5 bases from V and 2 bases from J, leaving 14 bases between. CDR1 is SGHTA and CDR2 is FQGNSA in the germline V gene. The CDR3 region has the DNA TGTGCCAGCAGCCTCCTAGCGTCTACCACAGATACGCAGTATTTT. Amino acids: CASSLLASTTDTQYF. The variable domain in full, completed from reference TRBV7-2 and TRBJ2-3, reads GAGVSQSPSNKVTEKGKDVELRCDPISGHTALYWYRQSLGQGLEFLIYFQGNSAPDKSGLPSDRFSAERTGGSVSTLTIQRTQQEDSAVYLCASSLLASTTDTQYFGPGTRLTVL.

This clone was found once. The rearrangement joins TRBV4-1 to TRBJ1-5; D not certain. CDR1 is MGHRA and CDR2 is YSYEKL in the germline V gene. CDR3 length: 16 amino acids. V lost 1 base and J lost 2, with 12 bases in between. The DNA for the CDR3 is TGCGCCAGCAGCCAAGGAGGCAGTATCCGCAATCAGCCCCAGCATTTT. It translates to CASSQGGSIRNQPQHF.

This clone has only one observation. The chain joins TRBV24-1 to TRBJ2-3; TRBD2 aligns across 8 bases. In germline, CDR1 is KGHDR, CDR2 SFDVKD. This CDR3 is built from 16 residues. Trimming removed 9 bases from V and 0 bases from J; junction bases left unmatched: 10. CDR3 coding DNA: TGTGCCACCCTTCCGGGACTAGGGCTTAGCACAGATACGCAGTATTTT. Its protein product is CATLPGLGLSTDTQYF.

CDR3 sequence: CASSEGRPFYHEQFF. Written as DNA, the CDR3 is TGTGCCAGCAGCGAGGGGCGGCCCTTTTACCATGAGCAGTTCTTC. The chain couples TRBV5-8 to TRBJ2-1; D could derive from TRBD1 or TRBD2 (5 bases each). Germline CDR1 SGHTS, CDR2 YDEGEE. V was trimmed by 4 bases and J by 8 bases, leaving 19 bases between them. This CDR3 is built from 15 residues.

The chain employs TRBV5-1 and TRBJ2-7; the D is unclear. Germline CDR1 is SGHRS and CDR2 is YFSETQ. The ends were cut back, 4 bases at V and 6 bases at J, with 17 bases in the middle. CDR3 length equals 14 residues. CDR3 coding DNA: TGCGCCAGCAGCCCCTGGTCCTACCCGGGCGAGCAGTACTTC. This gives the protein CASSPWSYPGEQYF.

The CDR3 here is CSVEFRPDEQFF. DNA for the CDR3: TGCAGCGTTGAATTTAGACCCGATGAGCAGTTCTTC. The chain is built from TRBV29-1 and TRBJ2-1; D uncertain. The ends were cut back, 2 bases at V and 8 bases at J, with 10 bases in the middle. CDR3 length equals 12 residues. Germline CDR1 and CDR2: SQVTM and ANQGSEA.

The rearrangement joins TRBV11-3 to TRBJ2-5; tentatively, D is TRBD1 or TRBD2 (5 bases each). Trimming pared 0 bases from V and 5 bases from J, leaving 28 bases between. The CDR3 is 20 residues long. Looked up from germline, CDR1 is SGHNT and CDR2 is YENEEA. The CDR3 reads CASSLERGRIGQGYGETQYF. The CDR3 DNA reads TGTGCCAGCAGCTTAGAGAGGGGTAGAATCGGGCAGGGCTACGGGGAGACCCAGTACTTC.

This rearrangement joins TRBV3-1 (or the pseudogene TRBV3-2) to TRBJ2-1, with TRBD2 matching 7 bases. CDR1 is LGHDT, CDR2 YNNKEL, per germline (reference sequence). J gave up 6 bases and V 1 base, and 6 bases lay outside the gene matches. The length of the CDR3 is 15 residues. This CDR3 is CASSQGSGQTNEQFF. Here the CDR3 DNA reads TGTGCCAGCAGCCAAGGTAGCGGGCAGACCAATGAGCAGTTCTTC.

The CDR3: CASSLRPGSDEQFF. The CDR3 DNA reads as TGTGCCAGCAGCTTGAGGCCGGGGAGCGATGAGCAGTTCTTC. The chain links TRBV7-2 to TRBJ2-1; D is perhaps TRBD2 (5 bases). The CDR3 has 14 amino acids. V dropped 3 bases and J dropped 8 bases, with 14 bases sitting between them. Germline lookup yields CDR1 SGHTA and CDR2 FQGNSA.

The CDR3 region has the DNA TGTGCCAGTGGGGCCTTTCAAGAGACCCAGTACTTC. It yields the protein CASGAFQETQYF. This chain links TRBV19 with TRBJ2-5, with a possible D match to TRBD1 (5 bases). Trimming removed 8 bases from V and 2 bases from J, with 9 bases in between. The CDR3 consists of 12 residues. The germline V gene has CDR1 LNHDA and CDR2 SQIVND (reference sequence).

This sequence joins TRBV3-1 (or the pseudogene TRBV3-2) and TRBJ2-7; the D call may be TRBD1 or TRBD2 (5 bases each). Germline V lookup: CDR1 LGHDT, CDR2 YNNKEL (reference sequence). Trimming took 1 base from V and 0 from J, leaving 13 bases between them. The CDR3 is 16 amino acids. CDR3 residues: CASSQVPRGASYEQYF. The CDR3 bases are TGTGCCAGCAGCCAAGTGCCCAGAGGGGCCTCCTACGAGCAGTACTTC.

This chain connects TRBV5-1 to TRBJ1-1; D unresolved. The germline gives CDR1 SGHRS, CDR2 YFSETQ. Trimming pared 5 bases from V and 0 bases from J, leaving 11 bases between. The CDR3 extends over 14 amino acids. The CDR3 loop reads CASRAGILNTEAFF. Here the CDR3 DNA reads TGCGCCAGCAGGGCCGGAATTTTGAACACTGAAGCTTTCTTT. Looking up the rest from reference TRBV5-1 and TRBJ1-1 gives the full variable domain: KAGVTQTPRYLIKTRGQQVTLSCSPISGHRSVSWYQQTPGQGLQFLFEYFSETQRNKGNFPGRFSGRQFSNSRSEMNVSTLELGDSALYLCASRAGILNTEAFFGQGTRLTVV.

This clone has a single count. The chain recombines TRBV3-1 (or the pseudogene TRBV3-2) with TRBJ2-7; TRBD2 matches 7 bases. CDR3 size: 15 residues. J lost 6 bases, V lost 2 bases, and 10 bases had no gene match. CDR1 is LGHDT and CDR2 is YNNKEL in the germline V gene (reference sequence). The CDR3 sequence is CASSQIGGSQTEQYF. The DNA for the CDR3 is TGTGCCAGCAGCCAAATCGGCGGGAGTCAAACCGAGCAGTACTTC.

V gene TRBV7-2 combines with J gene TRBJ1-3; the D is unclear. There are 18 residues in the CDR3. V was pared by 2 bases and J by 0 bases, with 17 bases between. Germline V gene sequence: CDR1 SGHTA, CDR2 FQGNSA. In nucleotides, the CDR3 is TGTGCCAGCAGCTTAATCCCCCCGGCGGCCAGCTCTGGAAACACCATATATTTT. Translated: CASSLIPPAASSGNTIYF.

This rearrangement joins TRBV5-1 to TRBJ2-2; the match to TRBD1 covers 7 bases. CDR3 length: 15 residues. V shed 3 bases and J 2 bases; nucleotides not matched to a gene: 4. Germline V gene data show CDR1 as SGHRS and CDR2 as YFSETQ. Here the CDR3 reads CASSSGTVNTGELFF. The CDR3 bases are TGCGCCAGCAGCTCCGGGACAGTTAACACCGGGGAGCTGTTTTTT.

The J gene is TRBJ2-3, the V gene TRBV2, with D possibly being TRBD1 (6 bases). The germline V gene has CDR1 SNHLY and CDR2 FYNNEI. The CDR3 is made up of 12 amino acids. V dropped 6 bases and J dropped 14 bases, with 18 bases sitting between them. The CDR3 region has the DNA TGTGCCAGCAGCCTCCGGGACACTTCCCCGTATTTT. Its translation: CASSLRDTSPYF.